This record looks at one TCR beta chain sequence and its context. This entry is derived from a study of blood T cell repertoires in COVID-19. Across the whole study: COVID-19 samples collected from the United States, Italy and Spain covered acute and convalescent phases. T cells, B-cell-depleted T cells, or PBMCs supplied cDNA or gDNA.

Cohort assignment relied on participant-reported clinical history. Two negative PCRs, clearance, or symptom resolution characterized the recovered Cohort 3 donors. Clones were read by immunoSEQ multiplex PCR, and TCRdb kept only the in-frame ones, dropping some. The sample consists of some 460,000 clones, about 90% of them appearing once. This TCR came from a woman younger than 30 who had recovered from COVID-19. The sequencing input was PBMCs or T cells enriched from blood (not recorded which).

CDR3 sequence: CASSHLSGNEAFF. The CDR3 nucleotides are TGTGCCAGCAGCCACCTCTCAGGGAACGAAGCTTTCTTT. The V and J genes are TRBV3-1 (or the pseudogene TRBV3-2) and TRBJ1-1, with a tentative D call TRBD1 (5 bases). The CDR3 has 13 amino acids. V lost 3 bases and J lost 8, with 13 bases in between. Germline CDR1 is LGHDT and CDR2 is YNNKEL (reference sequence).